This T cell receptor (delta chain) was documented in a study of gamma-delta T cells after stem cell transplantation. Germline V lookup: CDR1 GEAIGNYY, CDR2 EKD. The CDR3 runs 18 residues. TCRdb re-processed the RT-PCR reads using CATT. The table has about 1,200 delta-chain clones, 15% to 20% seen once. The table lists this clone with a few counts. Translating this DNA gives a protein that differs at residue 3 from the TCRdb one, which belongs to a much larger clone; a read error is likely, and the protein shown is this translation. The chain combines TRDV2 with TRDJ2, with 13 bases aligning to TRDD3. Sample: gamma-delta T cells. The clonotype comes from a human donor. It is not recorded whose cells these are; they may come from a transplant donor. CDR3: CARDPLLGDTALTAQLFF. CDR3 DNA sequence: TGTGCCCGTGACCCACTACTGGGGGATACGGCTTTGACAGCACAACTCTTCTTT.